This T cell receptor (beta chain) was captured in a study of blood T cell repertoires in COVID-19. Background on the study: Some COVID-19 samples were acute and others convalescent; all came from the United States, Italy and Spain. In each case, the material was cDNA or gDNA derived from T cells, B-cell-depleted T cells, or PBMCs.

The CDR3 contains 17 residues. From germline, CDR1 is SGHVS and CDR2 FQNEAQ. With V trimmed by 3 bases and J by 7 bases, 15 bases remained unmatched. How the authors handled the data: Estimation of nucleated cell counts was performed using reference gene primer amplification. Here immunoSEQ multiplex PCR was the method, and the copy in TCRdb shows in-frame clones only, minus some. That table is the source of V, J and clone size, and D and trimming were worked out from the DNA. The table lists some 51,000 clones, 75% to 95% of them singletons. Sequences were obtained from peripheral blood. The TCR originated in a human donor with active COVID-19. The donor label of this sample is uncertain. The chain uses TRBV7-8 and TRBJ2-1; 7 positions match TRBD2. The CDR3 reads CASSFGGFGPEWNEQFF. The CDR3 DNA follows: TGTGCCAGCAGCTTCGGGGGGTTCGGACCCGAGTGGAATGAGCAGTTCTTC.